These 16 T cell receptor beta chains came from one sample sequenced in a study of blood T cell repertoires in COVID-19. Here immunoSEQ multiplex PCR was the method, and the copy in TCRdb shows in-frame clones only, minus some. The sample lists 98,000 or so clones; about 86% were seen once. Sequenced: peripheral blood. The receptor set was obtained from a woman aged 60 to 75 in a cohort sampled during active or convalescent COVID-19.

The chain couples TRBV30 to TRBJ2-4; D might be TRBD1 (6 bases). Germline loops: CDR1 GTSNPN, CDR2 SVGIG (reference sequence). The CDR3 is 14 amino acids. V lost 0 bases, J lost 3 bases, and 9 bases lay in between. The CDR3: CAWSVIQGKNIQYF. The CDR3 nucleotides read TGTGCCTGGAGTGTCATACAGGGCAAAAACATTCAGTACTTC.

The chain carries TRBV5-4 and TRBJ1-2; TRBD1 agrees at 8 bases. Trimming cost V 0 bases and J 3 bases; bases outside gene matches: 4. CDR3 size: 15 residues. Germline CDR1 reads SGHNT; CDR2 reads YYREEE (reference sequence). The CDR3: CASSLGGQGDYGYTF. The CDR3 DNA sequence: TGTGCCAGCAGCTTGGGAGGACAGGGTGACTATGGCTACACCTTC.

This chain uses TRBV5-1 with TRBJ2-6, with 8 bases identical to TRBD1. The V gene's germline CDR1 is SGHRS and CDR2 YFSETQ. V lost 2 bases to trimming and J lost 4 bases; unmatched junction nucleotides: 14. The CDR3 is 19 residues long. CDR3 sequence: CASSLRDRGLPTGANVLTF. As DNA, the CDR3 is TGCGCCAGCAGCTTAAGAGACAGGGGACTTCCGACCGGGGCCAACGTCCTGACTTTC.

V gene TRBV7-3 combines with J gene TRBJ1-1; TRBD1 agrees at 8 bases. V shed 5 bases, J shed 1 base, and the junction held 3 bases outside the gene matches. Germline V gives CDR1 SGHTA, CDR2 FQGTGA. This CDR3 has 14 amino acids. As DNA, the CDR3 is TGTGCCAGCAGCCTCCAGGGGGCGAACACTGAAGCTTTCTTT. Translated, it gives CASSLQGANTEAFF.

The J gene is TRBJ1-6, the V gene TRBV11-2; 8 bases are a match to TRBD1. Germline V lookup: CDR1 SGHAT, CDR2 FQNNGV. This CDR3 has 15 residues. With 1 base clipped from V and 5 bases from J, the junction kept 1 base outside the gene matches. Written as DNA, the CDR3 is TGTGCCAGCAGCTTAGGACAGGGGAATAATTCACCCCTCCACTTT. Protein sequence: CASSLGQGNNSPLHF. The whole variable domain, filled in from reference TRBV11-2 and TRBJ1-6, reads EAGVAQSPRYKIIEKRQSVAFWCNPISGHATLYWYQQILGQGPKLLIQFQNNGVVDDSQLPKDRFSAERLKGVDSTLKIQPAKLEDSAVYLCASSLGQGNNSPLHFGNGTRLTVT.

This chain links TRBV5-4 with TRBJ1-6; tentatively, D is TRBD1 (6 bases). CDR3 length equals 15 residues. V lost 6 bases and J 6 bases, leaving 16 bases between the germline ends. In germline, CDR1 is SGHNT, CDR2 YYREEE (reference sequence). The CDR3 loop reads CASTREQGVNSPLHF. DNA for the CDR3: TGTGCCAGCACCCGTGAACAGGGCGTTAATTCACCCCTCCACTTT.

The chain combines TRBV5-8 with TRBJ2-7, with D possibly TRBD1 on 6 matching bases. The CDR3 length is 13 residues. CDR1 is SGHTS, CDR2 YDEGEE, per germline. Trimming took 7 bases from V and 2 from J, leaving 13 bases between them. The CDR3 DNA follows: TGTGCCAGCGGCGGACAGAAACCCTACGAGCAGTACTTC. This codes for CASGGQKPYEQYF.

The V gene is TRBV7-9, the J gene TRBJ1-2, with no clear D. The CDR3 spans 15 residues. Looked up from germline, CDR1 is SEHNR and CDR2 is FQNEAQ (reference sequence). Trimming stripped 2 bases from V and 3 bases from J, with 13 bases between. CDR3 DNA: TGTGCCAGCAGCTTATTCGACATGAGCTACTATGGCTACACCTTC. It yields the protein CASSLFDMSYYGYTF.

The chain uses TRBV16 and TRBJ2-7; a possible D gene is TRBD1 (5 bases). There are 15 residues in the CDR3. Per germline, CDR1 KGHSY and CDR2 FQNENV. Trimming shortened V by 0 bases and J by 5 bases, and 14 bases separated the two germline ends. This CDR3 is CASSQSGAEVDEQYF. For the CDR3, the DNA is TGTGCCAGCAGCCAATCTGGGGCAGAGGTGGACGAGCAGTACTTC.

This chain uses TRBV18 with TRBJ1-2, with D perhaps TRBD1 (6 bases). V was cut by 0 bases and J by 4 bases, with 9 bases left in between. From germline, CDR1 is KGHSH and CDR2 LQKENI. The CDR3 has 14 amino acids. CDR3 sequence: CASSPPARGYGYTF. The DNA of the CDR3 is TGTGCCAGCTCACCACCCGCCAGGGGCTATGGCTACACCTTC.

The V gene is TRBV3-1 (or the pseudogene TRBV3-2), the J gene TRBJ1-1; a possible D gene is TRBD1 (6 bases). This CDR3 is 14 amino acids long. The V end was cut by 2 bases, the J end by 2 bases, with 9 bases between. In germline, CDR1 is LGHDT, CDR2 YNNKEL (reference sequence). CDR3 DNA sequence: TGTGCCAGCAGCCAACGGACAGCTAACACTGAAGCTTTCTTT. Its translation: CASSQRTANTEAFF.

The rearrangement links TRBV3-1 (or the pseudogene TRBV3-2) to TRBJ2-2; 13 bases line up with TRBD2. Germline loops: CDR1 LGHDT, CDR2 YNNKEL (reference sequence). The CDR3 is 20 amino acids. The V gene end was trimmed by 0 bases and the J gene end by 1 base; junction bases not matched to a gene: 8. The CDR3 nucleotides are TGTGCCAGCAGCCAAGACCTGACTAGCGGGAGGCCGGGGAACACCGGGGAGCTGTTTTTT. It encodes CASSQDLTSGRPGNTGELFF.

The chain is built from TRBV5-1 and TRBJ1-1; TRBD1 matches 7 bases. The CDR3 has 15 residues. Germline V gene lookup returns CDR1 SGHRS and CDR2 YFSETQ. Trimming removed 4 bases from V and 4 bases from J; junction bases left unmatched: 10. Here the CDR3 reads CASSPLTGRSTEAFF. In DNA, the CDR3 is TGCGCCAGCAGCCCCCTGACAGGGAGAAGCACTGAAGCTTTCTTT.

The chain joins TRBV9 to TRBJ2-2; TRBD2 agrees at 7 bases. CDR3 length equals 15 residues. V gave up 3 bases and J gave up 3 bases; unmatched junction bases: 5. Germline V gene data show CDR1 as SGDLS and CDR2 as YYNGEE. As DNA, the CDR3 is TGTGCCAGCAGCGCCAGACTAGCTGACACCGGGGAGCTGTTTTTT. This codes for CASSARLADTGELFF.

The chain joins TRBV19 to TRBJ1-2, with TRBD1 matching 7 bases. This CDR3 spans 13 amino acids. Germline assignment: CDR1 LNHDA and CDR2 SQIVND (reference sequence). V lost 4 bases to trimming and J lost 5 bases; unmatched junction nucleotides: 4. The CDR3 DNA is TGTGCCAGTAGTACCGGACAGGTTTATGGCTACACCTTC. Translated, it gives CASSTGQVYGYTF.

V usage is TRBV2 and J usage is TRBJ2-3; D is uncertain. The V end was cut by 7 bases, the J end by 5 bases, with 10 bases between. This CDR3 is 12 amino acids long. Germline CDR1 SNHLY, CDR2 FYNNEI. Written as DNA, the CDR3 is TGTGCCAGCAACGGCGGAGAAGATACGCAGTATTTT. This encodes CASNGGEDTQYF.